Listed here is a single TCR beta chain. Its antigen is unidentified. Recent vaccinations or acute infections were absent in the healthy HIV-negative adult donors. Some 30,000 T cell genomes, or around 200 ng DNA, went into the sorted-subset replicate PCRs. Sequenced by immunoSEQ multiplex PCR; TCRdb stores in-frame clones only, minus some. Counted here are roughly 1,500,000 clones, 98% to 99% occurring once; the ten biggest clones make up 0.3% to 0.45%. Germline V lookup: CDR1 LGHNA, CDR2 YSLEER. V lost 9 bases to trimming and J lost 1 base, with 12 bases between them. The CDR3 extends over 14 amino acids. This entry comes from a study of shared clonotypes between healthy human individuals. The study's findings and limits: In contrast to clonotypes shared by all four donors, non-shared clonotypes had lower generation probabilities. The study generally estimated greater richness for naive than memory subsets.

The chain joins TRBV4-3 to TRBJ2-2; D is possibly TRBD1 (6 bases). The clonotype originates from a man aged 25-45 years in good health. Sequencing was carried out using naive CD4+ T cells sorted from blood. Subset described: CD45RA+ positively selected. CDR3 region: CASNRDRNTGELFF. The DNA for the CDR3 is TGCGCCAGTAACAGGGATAGGAACACCGGGGAGCTGTTTTTT.